The clone carrying this T cell receptor (beta chain) has just a few counts. This entry comes from a study of blood T cell repertoires in COVID-19. The CDR3 has 14 amino acids. With V trimmed by 5 bases and J by 4 bases, 6 bases remained unmatched. CDR1 and CDR2 from the germline V gene are SGHTA and FQGNSA. Sequencing was performed with immunoSEQ multiplex PCR; in TCRdb, only in-frame clones are kept and a portion is missing. Of some 160,000 clones in the sample, roughly four fifths were seen once. The sample was peripheral blood. This receptor was obtained from a man in his 70s who had recovered from COVID-19. This rearrangement joins TRBV7-2 to TRBJ1-2; 8 nucleotides match TRBD1. The CDR3 DNA sequence: TGTGCCAGCAGCCCGGACAGGGATGGCTATGGCTACACCTTC. It translates to CASSPDRDGYGYTF.